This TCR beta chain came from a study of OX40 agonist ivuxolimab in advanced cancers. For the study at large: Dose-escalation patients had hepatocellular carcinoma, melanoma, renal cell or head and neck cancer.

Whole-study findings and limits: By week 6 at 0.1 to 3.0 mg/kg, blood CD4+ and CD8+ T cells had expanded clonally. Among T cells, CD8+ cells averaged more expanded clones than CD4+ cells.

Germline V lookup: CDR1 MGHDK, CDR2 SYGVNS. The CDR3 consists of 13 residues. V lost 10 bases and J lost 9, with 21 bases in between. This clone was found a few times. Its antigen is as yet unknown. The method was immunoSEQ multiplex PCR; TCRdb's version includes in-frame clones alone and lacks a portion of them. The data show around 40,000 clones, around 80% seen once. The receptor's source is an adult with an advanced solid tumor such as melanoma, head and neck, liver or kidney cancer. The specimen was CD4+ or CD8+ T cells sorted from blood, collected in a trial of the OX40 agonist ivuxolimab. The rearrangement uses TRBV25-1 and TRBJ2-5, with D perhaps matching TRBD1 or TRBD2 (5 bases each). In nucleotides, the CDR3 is TGTGCCACCTCCGGGGCCCCCGTGAGGGCCCAGTACTTC. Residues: CATSGAPVRAQYF.